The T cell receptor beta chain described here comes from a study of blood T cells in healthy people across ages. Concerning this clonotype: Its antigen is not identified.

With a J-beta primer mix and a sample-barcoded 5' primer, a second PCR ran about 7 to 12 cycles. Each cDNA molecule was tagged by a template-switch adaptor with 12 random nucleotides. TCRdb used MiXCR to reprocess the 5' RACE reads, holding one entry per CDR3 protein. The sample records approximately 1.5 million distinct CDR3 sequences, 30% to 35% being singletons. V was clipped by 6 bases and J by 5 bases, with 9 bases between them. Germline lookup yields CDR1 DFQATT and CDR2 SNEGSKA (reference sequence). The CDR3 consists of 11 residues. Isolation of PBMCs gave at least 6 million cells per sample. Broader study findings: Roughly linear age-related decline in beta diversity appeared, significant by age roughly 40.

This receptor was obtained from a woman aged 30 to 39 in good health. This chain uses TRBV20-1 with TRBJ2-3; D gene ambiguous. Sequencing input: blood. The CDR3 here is CSARRIDTQYF. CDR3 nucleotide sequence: TGCAGTGCAAGACGGATAGATACGCAGTATTTT.